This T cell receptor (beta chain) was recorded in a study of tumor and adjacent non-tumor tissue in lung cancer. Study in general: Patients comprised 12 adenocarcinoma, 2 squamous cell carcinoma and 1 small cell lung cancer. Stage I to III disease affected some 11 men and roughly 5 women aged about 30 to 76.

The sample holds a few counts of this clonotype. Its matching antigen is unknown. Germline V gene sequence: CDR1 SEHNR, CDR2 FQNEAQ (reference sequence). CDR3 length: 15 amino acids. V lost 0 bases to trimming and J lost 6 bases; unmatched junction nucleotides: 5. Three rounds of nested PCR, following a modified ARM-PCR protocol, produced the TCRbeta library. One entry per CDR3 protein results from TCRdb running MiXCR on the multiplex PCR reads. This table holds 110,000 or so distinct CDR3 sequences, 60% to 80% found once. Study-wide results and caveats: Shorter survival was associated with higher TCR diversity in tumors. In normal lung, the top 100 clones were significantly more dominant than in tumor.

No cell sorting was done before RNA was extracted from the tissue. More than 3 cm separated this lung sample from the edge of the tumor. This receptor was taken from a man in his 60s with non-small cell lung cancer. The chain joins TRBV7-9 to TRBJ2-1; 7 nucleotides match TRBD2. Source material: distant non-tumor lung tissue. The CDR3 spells CASSLASGWSNEQFF. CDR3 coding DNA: TGTGCCAGCAGCTTAGCTAGCGGGTGGTCCAATGAGCAGTTCTTC.